This TCR beta chain was sequenced for a study of T cells in localized non-small cell lung cancer. Data came from immunoSEQ multiplex PCR; TCRdb stores just in-frame clones and leaves some out. Of about 92,000 clones listed, roughly 88% are singletons. V shed 2 bases and J shed 4 bases, with 12 bases lying between them. This CDR3 is 15 amino acids long. CDR1 is MRHNA, CDR2 SNTAGT, per germline. The specimen comprised PBMCs, sampled before any cancer treatment. This chain uses TRBV6-4 with TRBJ2-1; possibly TRBD2 for D (6 bases). This sequence was found in a woman between 35 and 70 years old with stage II squamous cell lung carcinoma. The CDR3: CASSDEAGLYNEQFF. The CDR3 bases are TGTGCCAGCAGTGACGAGGCGGGGTTATACAATGAGCAGTTCTTC.